This entry lists 24 T cell receptor beta chains sequenced from one sample in a study of blood T cell repertoires in COVID-19. Here immunoSEQ multiplex PCR was the method, and the copy in TCRdb shows in-frame clones only, minus some. Seen here are about 130,000 clones, about 92% observed once, and the top ten hold around 4.6%. Sequencing was carried out using peripheral blood. The receptors come from a man aged 55-75 years with COVID-19, enrolled during active disease.

The chain uses TRBV24-1 and TRBJ2-7, with TRBD2 matching over 11 bases. The ends lost 9 bases at V and 4 bases at J; junction bases unmatched: 4. The V gene's germline CDR1 is KGHDR and CDR2 SFDVKD. The CDR3 sequence is 13 residues long. Here the CDR3 reads CATGTSGMYEQYF. For the CDR3, the DNA is TGTGCCACCGGGACTAGCGGTATGTACGAGCAGTACTTC.

The chain combines TRBV28 with TRBJ1-6; D may be TRBD1 (6 bases). V lost 3 bases, J lost 17 bases, and 20 bases lay in between. The CDR3 spans 14 residues. Per germline, CDR1 MDHEN and CDR2 SYDVKM. The CDR3 DNA reads as TGTGCCAGCAGTTTGGGCCAAAGGGGGGAGGGGGTCCACTTT. As protein: CASSLGQRGEGVHF.

The chain recombines TRBV7-9 with TRBJ1-5; a possible D gene is TRBD1 (6 bases). CDR3 size: 17 residues. Germline V gene lookup returns CDR1 SEHNR and CDR2 FQNEAQ (reference sequence). V was cut by 4 bases and J by 0 bases, with 16 bases left in between. The CDR3 region has the DNA TGTGCCAGCAGCTCCGGACAGCATACAAATAGCAATCAGCCCCAGCATTTT. Amino acids: CASSSGQHTNSNQPQHF.

The chain is built from TRBV19 and TRBJ2-5, with 12 bases identical to TRBD2. This CDR3 is 17 amino acids long. The germline V gene encodes CDR1 LNHDA and CDR2 SQIVND (reference sequence). V shed 2 bases, J shed 2 bases, and the junction held 6 bases outside the gene matches. As DNA, the CDR3 is TGTGCCAGTAGTATAAGTCTAGCGGGAGGGTGGCAAGAGACCCAGTACTTC. This encodes CASSISLAGGWQETQYF.

The chain couples TRBV27 to TRBJ1-1; the D gene is possibly TRBD1 (6 bases). V lost 6 bases and J lost 2, with 13 bases in between. CDR1 is MNHEY, CDR2 SMNVEV, per germline (reference sequence). The CDR3 loop spans 14 amino acids. The CDR3 DNA follows: TGTGCCAGCAGGAGGACAGCTTTAAACACTGAAGCTTTCTTT. Protein: CASRRTALNTEAFF.

The V gene is TRBV7-2, the J gene TRBJ1-5; 7 positions match TRBD1. Germline V CDR1 and CDR2: SGHTA, FQGNSA. The CDR3 sequence is 17 residues long. V gave up 4 bases and J gave up 4 bases; unmatched junction bases: 13. The CDR3 loop is CASSSTLGQRANQPQHF. DNA for the CDR3: TGTGCCAGCAGCTCAACCTTGGGACAGAGGGCTAATCAGCCCCAGCATTTT.

The rearrangement links TRBV13 to TRBJ2-1; 14 positions match TRBD2. Germline V gives CDR1 PRHDT, CDR2 FYEKMQ (reference sequence). V lost 3 bases, J lost 4 bases, and 5 bases stayed unmatched. The CDR3 sequence is 17 residues long. The CDR3 spells CASSFPTSGRGYNEQFF. CDR3 sequence (DNA): TGTGCCAGCAGCTTCCCGACTAGCGGGAGGGGATACAATGAGCAGTTCTTC. The full variable domain, its missing parts supplied by reference TRBV13 and TRBJ2-1, is AAGVIQSPRHLIKEKRETATLKCYPIPRHDTVYWYQQGPGQDPQFLISFYEKMQSDKGSIPDRFSAQQFSDYHSELNMSSLELGDSALYFCASSFPTSGRGYNEQFFGPGTRLTVL.

The J gene is TRBJ1-2, the V gene TRBV24-1, with 8 bases fitting TRBD1. The V segment lost 4 bases and the J segment 5 bases; nucleotides outside the gene matches: 2. This CDR3 contains 13 residues. Germline lookup yields CDR1 KGHDR and CDR2 SFDVKD. CDR3 amino acids: CATSERTGYGYTF. The DNA of the CDR3 is TGTGCCACCAGTGAGCGGACAGGGTATGGCTACACCTTC.

This clone appeared a single time. The rearrangement links TRBV5-6 to TRBJ1-1; 8 bases line up with TRBD1. The CDR3 loop spans 16 amino acids. After removal of 4 bases from V and 0 bases from J, the junction contained 8 bases not matched to a gene. The germline V gene has CDR1 SGHDT and CDR2 YYEEEE. CDR3 residues: CASSPQTGALNTEAFF. CDR3 nucleotide sequence: TGTGCCAGCAGCCCGCAGACAGGGGCCTTGAACACTGAAGCTTTCTTT.

This chain connects TRBV7-9 to TRBJ1-1, with D possibly matching TRBD1 (6 bases). The CDR3 contains 14 residues. The germline CDR1 and CDR2 sequences are SEHNR and FQNEAQ (reference sequence). Trimming pared 3 bases from V and 8 bases from J, leaving 16 bases between. The CDR3 protein is CASSLTGLPPEAFF. The DNA of the CDR3 is TGTGCCAGCAGCTTGACAGGCCTCCCCCCCGAAGCTTTCTTT.

The count of this clone is one. The chain employs TRBV19 and TRBJ1-2; D unresolved. CDR1 is LNHDA, CDR2 SQIVND, per germline (reference sequence). Trimming stripped 8 bases from V and 4 bases from J, with 11 bases between. The CDR3 has 12 residues. CDR3 residues: CASVREGYGYTF. The CDR3 DNA follows: TGTGCCAGTGTGCGGGAGGGCTATGGCTACACCTTC.

The rearrangement joins TRBV27 to TRBJ1-2; TRBD1 matches at 8 bases. CDR1 and CDR2 from the germline V gene are MNHEY and SMNVEV (reference sequence). The CDR3 has 13 residues. The J segment lost 8 bases and the V segment lost 3 bases, leaving 5 bases of the junction unmatched. CDR3 nucleotide sequence: TGTGCCAGCAGTTTCGACAGGGGAGGCGGCTACACCTTC. It is translated as CASSFDRGGGYTF.

The V call is TRBV19, the J call TRBJ1-5; TRBD1 is a possible D gene (5 bases). This CDR3 is 14 amino acids long. V dropped 5 bases and J dropped 5 bases, with 13 bases sitting between them. Germline V gene lookup returns CDR1 LNHDA and CDR2 SQIVND (reference sequence). This CDR3 is CASSSGGGHQPQHF. DNA of the CDR3: TGTGCCAGTAGTTCGGGGGGAGGCCATCAGCCCCAGCATTTT.

This clone was seen a single time. The chain couples TRBV3-1 (or the pseudogene TRBV3-2) to TRBJ2-2; the D gene is possibly TRBD2 (5 bases). Germline CDR1 reads LGHDT; CDR2 reads YNNKEL (reference sequence). V was cut by 1 base and J by 7 bases, with 10 bases left in between. The CDR3 has 14 residues. The CDR3 bases are TGTGCCAGCAGCCAAGGCCGGGGTTACGGGGAGCTGTTTTTT. Residues: CASSQGRGYGELFF.

The gene calls are TRBV30 and TRBJ1-6; the D gene is possibly TRBD1 (6 bases). This CDR3 is 13 amino acids long. Germline-derived CDR1 and CDR2 are GTSNPN and SVGIG (reference sequence). The CDR3 region is CASRDNYNSPLHF. The DNA for the CDR3 is TGTGCTTCCCGGGACAACTATAATTCACCCCTCCACTTT.

The CDR3, as DNA: TGTGCCAGCAGCTCCCGGGAGATGAACACTGAAGCTTTCTTT. It specifies CASSSREMNTEAFF. The chain recombines TRBV5-8 with TRBJ1-1; D gene unclear. CDR1 is SGHTS, CDR2 YDEGEE, per germline. The CDR3 extends over 14 amino acids. V dropped 3 bases and J dropped 0 bases, with 9 bases sitting between them.

The chain carries TRBV19 and TRBJ2-5, with D perhaps TRBD2 (6 bases). CDR1 and CDR2 from the germline V gene are LNHDA and SQIVND (reference sequence). The length of the CDR3 is 13 residues. Trimming pared 6 bases from V and 4 bases from J, leaving 12 bases between. The CDR3 sequence: CASRVKGGETQYF. The CDR3 nucleotides are TGTGCCAGTAGAGTTAAGGGAGGAGAGACCCAGTACTTC.

In the case of this clone: Mismatch with germline at one junction end may stem from a read error. The gene calls are TRBV25-1 and TRBJ1-2, with D possibly matching TRBD1 (6 bases). Germline loops: CDR1 MGHDK, CDR2 SYGVNS. This CDR3 is 16 amino acids long. The chain's CDR3 is CASSQYTGGANYGYTF. The CDR3 DNA sequence: TGTGCCAGCAGTCAATATACGGGGGGCGCGAACTATGGCTACACCTTC.

The chain combines TRBV15 with TRBJ1-2; tentatively, D is TRBD1 (6 bases). The length of the CDR3 is 13 residues. Trimming stripped 3 bases from V and 7 bases from J, with 12 bases between. Germline CDR1 is LNHNV and CDR2 is YYDKDF (reference sequence). As DNA, the CDR3 is TGTGCCACCAGCAGCCCGGGGGGCAGTGGCTACACCTTC. Translation: CATSSPGGSGYTF. Full variable domain (outside the CDR3, taken from reference TRBV15 and TRBJ1-2): DAMVIQNPRYQVTQFGKPVTLSCSQTLNHNVMYWYQQKSSQAPKLLFHYYDKDFNNEADTPDNFQSRRPNTSFCFLDIRSPGLGDTAMYLCATSSPGGSGYTFGSGTRLTVV.

The chain couples TRBV5-1 to TRBJ2-3; a possible D gene is TRBD2 (7 bases). V dropped 7 bases and J dropped 2 bases, with 17 bases sitting between them. The CDR3 length is 15 residues. Looked up from germline, CDR1 is SGHRS and CDR2 is YFSETQ. CDR3 bases: TGCGCCAGCCTCCCGGGGGGCGCGCTCACAGATACGCAGTATTTT. As protein: CASLPGGALTDTQYF.

This chain joins TRBV10-3 and TRBJ2-3; D perhaps matches TRBD2 (5 bases). The V gene's germline CDR1 is ENHRY and CDR2 SYGVKD. V dropped 4 bases and J dropped 6 bases, with 11 bases sitting between them. CDR3 size: 13 residues. The CDR3 spells CAISVSPGDTQYF. The CDR3, as DNA: TGTGCCATCAGTGTTTCCCCGGGGGATACGCAGTATTTT.

The genes are TRBV19 and TRBJ1-2, with 8 bases lining up with TRBD1. J lost 8 bases, V lost 5 bases, and 7 bases had no gene match. CDR3 length: 13 amino acids. The germline CDR1 and CDR2 sequences are LNHDA and SQIVND (reference sequence). The CDR3 loop reads CASSDRDRNGYTF. DNA of the CDR3: TGTGCCAGTAGTGACCGGGACAGGAACGGCTACACCTTC.

The chain recombines TRBV7-8 with TRBJ2-1; D is uncertain. Between the trimmed V and J ends, which lost 2 bases and 0 bases, there was a span of 8 bases. Germline V gene sequence: CDR1 SGHVS, CDR2 FQNEAQ. The length of the CDR3 is 15 residues. The CDR3 loop is CASSLRLDSYNEQFF. CDR3 nucleotide sequence: TGTGCCAGCAGCTTAAGGCTAGACTCCTACAATGAGCAGTTCTTC.

This chain joins TRBV7-2 and TRBJ2-1; TRBD2 matches 11 bases. The CDR3 loop spans 14 amino acids. J gave up 9 bases and V 5 bases, and 6 bases lay outside the gene matches. From germline, CDR1 is SGHTA and CDR2 FQGNSA. CDR3 sequence: CASSPVSGRGEQFF. The CDR3 coding sequence is TGTGCCAGCAGCCCCGTTAGCGGGAGGGGTGAGCAGTTCTTC.